The entry below describes one T cell receptor beta chain. Its antigen is unknown. The sample comes from a study of Tregs in tolerant kidney transplant recipients. General study points: Few patients were studied, so findings need validation in larger groups. Tregs expanded with activated donor B cells seemed most donor-specific. No direct test of biological reproducibility was done here.

This CDR3 has 13 residues. V dropped 3 bases and J dropped 13; count of bases not matched to a gene: 6. Germline CDR1 reads LNHDA; CDR2 reads SQIVND (reference sequence). Assay used: immunoSEQ multiplex PCR; TCRdb lists only in-frame clones, some missing. The sample holds fewer than 70,000 clones, around 83% seen once. Thawed PBMCs were FACS-sorted into unstimulated CD4+CD25+CD127- regulatory T cells, CD4+CD25- non-regulatory cells, CD4 and CD8 cells. The source is a human donor in good health. The sample taken for sequencing was CD4+ T cells from blood. J is TRBJ2-1 and V is TRBV19, with TRBD2 identical over 10 bases. In DNA form, the CDR3 reads TGTGCCAGTAGTATGACCCTAGCGGGGGAACAGTTCTTC. Its translation: CASSMTLAGEQFF.